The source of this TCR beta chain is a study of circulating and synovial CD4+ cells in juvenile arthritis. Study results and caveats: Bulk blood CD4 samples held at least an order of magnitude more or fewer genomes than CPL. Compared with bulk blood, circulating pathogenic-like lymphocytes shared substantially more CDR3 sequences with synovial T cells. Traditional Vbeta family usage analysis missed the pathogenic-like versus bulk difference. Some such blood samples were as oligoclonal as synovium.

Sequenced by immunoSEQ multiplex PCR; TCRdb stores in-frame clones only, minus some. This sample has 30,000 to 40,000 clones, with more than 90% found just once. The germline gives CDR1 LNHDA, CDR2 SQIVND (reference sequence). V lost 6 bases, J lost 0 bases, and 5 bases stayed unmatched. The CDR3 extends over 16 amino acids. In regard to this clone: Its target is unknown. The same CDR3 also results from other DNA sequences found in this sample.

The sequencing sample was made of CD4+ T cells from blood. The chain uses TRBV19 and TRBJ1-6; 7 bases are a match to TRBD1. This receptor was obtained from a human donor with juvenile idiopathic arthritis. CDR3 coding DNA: TGTGCCAGTAGGGACAGGCCTAGCTCCTATAATTCACCCCTCCACTTT. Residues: CASRDRPSSYNSPLHF.